The source of this TCR beta chain is a study of cytomegalovirus exposure and HLA in healthy donors. Study-level information: Later analysis reported that the approximately 120 validation repertoires shared the platform of the 500 to 750 first-cohort repertoires.

V lost 3 bases and J 7 bases, leaving 17 bases between the germline ends. This CDR3 contains 15 residues. Germline CDR1 LNHDA, CDR2 SQIVND (reference sequence). Method: immunoSEQ multiplex PCR; TCRdb's copy keeps in-frame clones and lacks some. The data contain roughly 300,000 clones, about nine tenths of them seen just once; the ten biggest clones take up around 0.84%. The sequencing input was PBMCs. V is TRBV19 and J is TRBJ2-3; D is possibly TRBD1 (7 bases). This TCR was sampled from a young woman in good health and CMV-seronegative. Here the CDR3 DNA reads TGTGCCAGTAGTATTGGTGTGTCAGGGGGGTATACGCAGTATTTT. Translating gives CASSIGVSGGYTQYF.